The 25 T cell receptor beta chains below all came from one sample that was sequenced in a study of cytomegalovirus exposure and HLA in healthy donors. The PCR had 60 Vbeta and 13 Jbeta primers. Measured with immunoSEQ multiplex PCR; TCRdb has only the in-frame clones, and not every one. The sample has some 140,000 clones; 65% to 80% are singletons. Sequencing input: PBMCs. These receptors all come from a middle-aged man in good health and CMV-seronegative.

This sequence joins TRBV5-1 and TRBJ2-5; D might be TRBD2 (6 bases). Trimming took off 2 bases at V and 3 bases at J, with 11 bases between the two ends. The CDR3 spans 14 residues. CDR1 and CDR2 (germline): SGHRS, YFSETQ. In nucleotides, the CDR3 is TGCGCCAGCAGCTTCGGGACTCCAAAAGAGACCCAGTACTTC. Translating it yields CASSFGTPKETQYF.

J is TRBJ1-5 and V is TRBV7-9, with 10 bases aligning to TRBD1. The germline CDR1 and CDR2 sequences are SEHNR and FQNEAQ (reference sequence). The CDR3 length is 13 residues. Trimming at V came to 11 bases and at J to 7 bases, leaving 8 bases not matched to a gene. CDR3 residues: CAGDRGSGQPQHF. The CDR3 coding sequence is TGTGCCGGGGACAGGGGTAGCGGGCAGCCCCAGCATTTT.

The gene calls are TRBV10-3 and TRBJ2-3; 8 bases are a match to TRBD2. There are 17 residues in the CDR3. J gave up 2 bases and V 0 bases, and 7 bases lay outside the gene matches. Germline V gene lookup returns CDR1 ENHRY and CDR2 SYGVKD. The CDR3 spells CAISESGVSGNTDTQYF. DNA for the CDR3: TGTGCCATCAGTGAGTCCGGGGTTAGCGGGAACACAGATACGCAGTATTTT.

In its sample, this clone was seen once. The V and J genes are TRBV4-3 and TRBJ1-5, with 8 positions matching TRBD1. Per germline, CDR1 LGHNA and CDR2 YSLEER. The CDR3 contains 17 residues. V shed 3 bases, J shed 5 bases, and the junction held 12 bases outside the gene matches. The CDR3 region has the DNA TGCGCCAGCAGCCAGGCTTTCCAGGGGGCTGGGGATCAGCCCCAGCATTTT. Translation gives CASSQAFQGAGDQPQHF.

The chain uses TRBV7-2 and TRBJ2-2; D is uncertain. Trimming left V 5 bases short and J 1 base short, with 11 bases between. Germline CDR1 and CDR2: SGHTA and FQGNSA. The CDR3 spans 15 residues. This chain's CDR3 is CASSLPPGNTGELFF. DNA for the CDR3: TGTGCCAGCAGCCTCCCCCCGGGGAACACCGGGGAGCTGTTTTTT.

In this sample, this clone turned up many times. J is TRBJ2-1 and V is TRBV4-1, with a tentative D call TRBD1 (6 bases). Deletions cut 4 bases from V and 0 bases from J, with 16 bases between. The CDR3 extends over 17 amino acids. Per the germline V gene, CDR1 is MGHRA and CDR2 is YSYEKL. The CDR3: CASSPSLGQSSYNEQFF. The CDR3 coding sequence is TGCGCCAGCAGCCCCAGCCTTGGACAGAGCTCCTACAATGAGCAGTTCTTC.

This clone came up a few times. The chain recombines TRBV11-3 with TRBJ2-5; the match to TRBD1 covers 8 bases. Germline lookup yields CDR1 SGHNT and CDR2 YENEEA. Trimming took 5 bases from V and 2 from J; bases not matched to a gene: 1. The CDR3 covers 13 residues. In nucleotides, the CDR3 is TGTGCCAGCAGCCAGGGGGCTCAAGAGACCCAGTACTTC. Amino acid sequence: CASSQGAQETQYF.

This rearrangement joins TRBV4-3 to TRBJ1-2; a possible D gene is TRBD1 (5 bases). CDR3 length equals 15 residues. Germline assignment: CDR1 LGHNA and CDR2 YSLEER. V was clipped by 8 bases and J by 0 bases, with 16 bases between them. The CDR3 sequence is CASRAPQGANYGYTF. Here the CDR3 DNA reads TGCGCCAGCCGCGCACCGCAGGGTGCTAACTATGGCTACACCTTC.

The chain combines TRBV2 with TRBJ2-2; 8 nucleotides match TRBD2. This CDR3 region has 15 residues. The junction had 13 bases not matched to a gene; V was cut back by 6 bases and J by 10 bases. Germline CDR1 is SNHLY and CDR2 is FYNNEI. The chain's CDR3 is CASRLGVAGPAELFF. In nucleotides, the CDR3 is TGTGCCAGCAGACTTGGTGTAGCGGGGCCGGCGGAGCTGTTTTTT.

In this sample, this clone turned up a few times. This chain joins TRBV5-1 and TRBJ2-7, with 8 positions matching TRBD2. After removal of 0 bases from V and 6 bases from J, the junction contained 2 bases not matched to a gene. The germline V gene has CDR1 SGHRS and CDR2 YFSETQ. This CDR3 comprises 13 residues. The CDR3 protein is CASSLGLAFEQYF. The CDR3 region has the DNA TGCGCCAGCAGCTTGGGACTAGCGTTCGAGCAGTACTTC.

This clone was counted a single time. The CDR3 region has the DNA TGTGCCAGCAGCCAGGGGGCCGGAACCGGGGAGCTGTTTTTT. This gives the protein CASSQGAGTGELFF. The chain joins TRBV7-9 to TRBJ2-2, with 8 bases lining up with TRBD1. The V and J ends lost 5 bases and 5 bases, in that order; junction bases with no gene match: 4. Germline CDR1 reads SEHNR; CDR2 reads FQNEAQ (reference sequence). CDR3 size: 14 residues.

This chain connects TRBV7-2 to TRBJ2-7; no clear D gene. Germline V gene sequence: CDR1 SGHTA, CDR2 FQGNSA. V gave up 1 base and J gave up 3 bases, with 4 bases separating them. There are 12 residues in the CDR3. The DNA for the CDR3 is TGTGCCAGCAGCTTAGTCGGCTACGAGCAGTACTTC. It is translated as CASSLVGYEQYF. The whole variable domain, remainder taken from reference TRBV7-2 and TRBJ2-7, is GAGVSQSPSNKVTEKGKDVELRCDPISGHTALYWYRQSLGQGLEFLIYFQGNSAPDKSGLPSDRFSAERTGGSVSTLTIQRTQQEDSAVYLCASSLVGYEQYFGPGTRLTVT.

V is TRBV6-5 and J is TRBJ2-5; 12 bases agree with TRBD2. The germline CDR1 and CDR2 sequences are MNHEY and SVGAGI. The CDR3 has 15 residues. With V trimmed by 7 bases and J by 5 bases, 8 bases remained unmatched. This chain's CDR3 is CASIPSGGARETQYF. The CDR3 DNA is TGTGCCAGCATTCCTAGCGGGGGGGCCCGGGAGACCCAGTACTTC.

The chain uses TRBV7-8 and TRBJ2-3; unclear D gene. The germline CDR1 and CDR2 sequences are SGHVS and FQNEAQ. V gave up 2 bases and J gave up 1 base, with 16 bases separating them. This CDR3 is built from 17 residues. DNA for the CDR3: TGTGCCAGCAGCTTAACTGTCTCGCGTGGAGGCACAGATACGCAGTATTTT. This sequence encodes CASSLTVSRGGTDTQYF.

This clone was detected a few times. The chain links TRBV28 to TRBJ2-5, with D possibly being TRBD2 (7 bases). Germline CDR1 reads MDHEN; CDR2 reads SYDVKM. V shed 6 bases and J shed 4 bases, with 33 bases lying between them. This CDR3 has 20 amino acids. DNA of the CDR3: TGTGCCAGCAGCATTCTTACTAGCGCCCGCGGTGGGGGGCATGCAGAGACCCAGTACTTC. This codes for CASSILTSARGGGHAETQYF. Full variable domain (remainder filled in from reference TRBV28 and TRBJ2-5): DVKVTQSSRYLVKRTGEKVFLECVQDMDHENMFWYRQDPGLGLRLIYFSYDVKMKEKGDIPEGYSVSREKKERFSLILESASTNQTSMYLCASSILTSARGGGHAETQYFGPGTRLLVL.

Of note for this clone: This sample includes further DNA sequences coding for the same CDR3. The V gene is TRBV30, the J gene TRBJ1-5, with no clear D. Trimming pared 0 bases from V and 7 bases from J, leaving 10 bases between. This CDR3 has 13 amino acids. Germline values: CDR1 GTSNPN, CDR2 SVGIG (reference sequence). Here the CDR3 DNA reads TGTGCCTGGAGTGTACGGGGTGGCCAGCCCCAGCATTTT. Translation gives CAWSVRGGQPQHF.

The CDR3 DNA reads TGCGCCAGCAGCCACGCCGTGGGGGCTGCAGGCTACACCTTC. Protein product: CASSHAVGAAGYTF. V and J are TRBV4-1 and TRBJ1-2; D might be TRBD1 (6 bases). CDR1 is MGHRA and CDR2 is YSYEKL in the germline V gene. Trimming removed 3 bases from V and 8 bases from J, with 16 bases in between. This CDR3 is 14 amino acids long.

The sample holds a few counts of this clone. This chain links TRBV2 with TRBJ2-2; 8 bases are shared with TRBD2. The CDR3 contains 16 residues. From germline, CDR1 is SNHLY and CDR2 FYNNEI. V lost 7 bases to trimming and J lost 3 bases; unmatched junction nucleotides: 10. DNA for the CDR3: TGTGCCAGCAAGGGAGCGGGGGTGCTGGACACCGGGGAGCTGTTTTTT. It yields the protein CASKGAGVLDTGELFF. The full variable domain, completed using reference TRBV2 and TRBJ2-2, is EPEVTQTPSHQVTQMGQEVILRCVPISNHLYFYWYRQILGQKVEFLVSFYNNEISEKSEIFDDQFSVERPDGSNFTLKIRSTKLEDSAMYFCASKGAGVLDTGELFFGEGSRLTVL.

The V gene is TRBV5-1, the J gene TRBJ1-4, with D uncertain. CDR3 length: 14 amino acids. Germline V gene data show CDR1 as SGHRS and CDR2 as YFSETQ. V lost 4 bases, J lost 7 bases, and 14 bases lay in between. In DNA, the CDR3 is TGCGCCAGCAGCATCGGGATAGTCGGTGAAAAACTGTTTTTT. It translates to CASSIGIVGEKLFF.

This chain links TRBV10-3 with TRBJ2-6; 10 bases align to TRBD1. Germline lookup yields CDR1 ENHRY and CDR2 SYGVKD. The CDR3 has 16 residues. V shed 10 bases and J 0 bases; nucleotides not matched to a gene: 6. The CDR3 sequence is CASRQGASSGANVLTF. CDR3 in DNA: TGTGCCAGCAGACAGGGGGCGAGCTCTGGGGCCAACGTCCTGACTTTC.

The chain has TRBV27 and TRBJ2-2; no reliable D call. Germline loops: CDR1 MNHEY, CDR2 SMNVEV (reference sequence). Trimming stripped 4 bases from V and 2 bases from J, with 8 bases between. The CDR3 consists of 14 residues. Here the CDR3 DNA reads TGTGCCAGCAGTTCACAGCCAAACACCGGGGAGCTGTTTTTT. It is translated as CASSSQPNTGELFF.

The V gene is TRBV4-3, the J gene TRBJ1-4, with a weak D call TRBD1 (6 bases). Trimming stripped 1 base from V and 6 bases from J, with 18 bases between. The CDR3 contains 17 residues. Germline V gene sequence: CDR1 LGHNA, CDR2 YSLEER. The CDR3 sequence is CASSQGSLTTGYEKLFF. In DNA form, the CDR3 reads TGCGCCAGCAGCCAAGGGTCCCTAACGACAGGATATGAAAAACTGTTTTTT.

This sequence joins TRBV7-6 and TRBJ2-5, with 9 bases matching TRBD2. The V and J ends lost 5 bases and 5 bases, in that order; junction bases with no gene match: 9. The CDR3 has 15 amino acids. Germline loops: CDR1 SGHVS, CDR2 FNYEAQ. Here the CDR3 reads CASSPLAGARETQYF. DNA for the CDR3: TGTGCCAGCAGCCCCTTAGCGGGGGCGCGTGAGACCCAGTACTTC.

This clone was detected only a few times. The CDR3 region has the DNA TGTGCCAGCCGGGGGACAGGGGGTTACAATGAGCAGTTCTTC. It encodes CASRGTGGYNEQFF. The chain links TRBV2 to TRBJ2-1, with 11 bases identical to TRBD1. V lost 8 bases and J lost 4; bases outside the gene matches: 4. From germline, CDR1 is SNHLY and CDR2 FYNNEI. The CDR3 sequence is 14 residues long.

The chain couples TRBV11-2 to TRBJ1-2; 7 positions match TRBD1. V shed 5 bases and J 0 bases; nucleotides not matched to a gene: 15. This CDR3 spans 18 amino acids. Germline V gene lookup returns CDR1 SGHAT and CDR2 FQNNGV. CDR3 nucleotide sequence: TGTGCCAGCAGCCCAACCGGACAGGCGATTTACGCTAACTATGGCTACACCTTC. Its protein is CASSPTGQAIYANYGYTF.